These 31 T cell receptor beta chains share one sample of origin, sequenced in a study of blood T cells in healthy people across ages. A second PCR, run for 7 to 11 cycles, used a sample-barcoded 5' primer plus a J-beta primer mix. Each CDR3 protein gets one entry after TCRdb re-called the 5' RACE reads with MiXCR. This table holds 1.5 million to 2 million distinct CDR3 sequences, 35% to 50% found once. The sequenced sample consisted of blood. The receptors were gathered from a human donor in good health.

This clonotype was counted between two and nine times. The chain joins TRBV20-1 to TRBJ2-7, with 7 bases that match TRBD1. After removal of 3 bases from V and 4 bases from J, the junction contained 6 bases not matched to a gene. The CDR3 contains 13 residues. CDR1 and CDR2 from the germline V gene are DFQATT and SNEGSKA (reference sequence). Here the CDR3 DNA reads TGCAGTGCTAGGATGGGACAGATATACGAGCAGTACTTC. This sequence encodes CSARMGQIYEQYF.

The rearrangement joins TRBV6-2 or TRBV6-3 to TRBJ2-4; no reliable D call. V was shortened by 4 bases and J by 13 bases, with 14 bases between the two germline ends. The CDR3 consists of 12 residues. CDR1 MNHEY and CDR2 SVGEGT come from the germline V gene. The CDR3 region has the DNA TGTGCCAGCAGTTTTACTCGGTTCACGCAGTACTTC. This sequence encodes CASSFTRFTQYF.

There are many counts of this clonotype. V gene TRBV12-3 or TRBV12-4 combines with J gene TRBJ2-1; no reliable D call. The CDR3 runs to 16 residues. V lost 2 bases and J 4 bases, leaving 15 bases between the germline ends. The CDR3 region has the DNA TGTGCCAGCAGTTTAAGGGTAGGGCTGGGGTACAATGAGCAGTTCTTC. It encodes CASSLRVGLGYNEQFF.

The chain carries TRBV5-1 and TRBJ2-5; TRBD2 matches 14 bases. The CDR3 consists of 17 residues. CDR1 and CDR2 (germline): SGHRS, YFSETQ. V trimming: 4 bases; J trimming: 4 bases; junction bases outside the gene matches: 9. The CDR3 DNA reads as TGCGCCAGCAGCCAGATCTCGACTAGCGGGGGGGCAGAGACCCAGTACTTC. Protein product: CASSQISTSGGAETQYF.

The rearrangement links TRBV10-3 to TRBJ1-4; D remains ambiguous. The germline CDR1 and CDR2 sequences are ENHRY and SYGVKD. V lost 2 bases, J lost 2 bases, and 9 bases lay in between. The CDR3 spans 15 residues. CDR3 DNA sequence: TGTGCCATCAGTGAGAGACCGGGCACTAATGAAAAACTGTTTTTT. Translating it yields CAISERPGTNEKLFF.

This clonotype has just a few counts. J is TRBJ2-7 and V is TRBV7-3, with 9 bases aligning to TRBD1. The CDR3 is 15 amino acids. Looked up from germline, CDR1 is SGHTA and CDR2 is FQGTGA. Unmatched junction bases numbered 12, after V lost 5 bases and J lost 7 bases. The CDR3 is CASSVGQGLLWEQYF. DNA of the CDR3: TGTGCCAGCAGCGTGGGACAGGGATTATTGTGGGAGCAGTACTTC.

The DNA for the CDR3 is TGTGCCAGCAGTGGACCGGGACTTCGGGGGTTCTTC. It is translated as CASSGPGLRGFF. The chain recombines TRBV28 with TRBJ2-1, with a possible D match to TRBD2 (6 bases). Trimming stripped 5 bases from V and 15 bases from J, with 17 bases between. CDR1 and CDR2 (germline): MDHEN, SYDVKM. This CDR3 region has 12 residues.

The rearrangement uses TRBV7-9 and TRBJ2-4; the match to TRBD1 covers 9 bases. In germline, CDR1 is SEHNR, CDR2 FQNEAQ (reference sequence). The CDR3 extends over 15 amino acids. J was trimmed by 13 bases and V by 8 bases; bases with no gene match: 18. CDR3 nucleotides: TGTGCCAGCCTAACTCCCGGGACAGGGTACAATGAGCAGTACTTC. Translating it yields CASLTPGTGYNEQYF. The full variable domain, in which reference TRBV7-9 and TRBJ2-4 provide the parts outside the CDR3, is DTGVSQNPRHKITKRGQNVTFRCDPISEHNRLYWYRQTLGQGPEFLTYFQNEAQLEKSRLLSDRFSAERPKGSFSTLEIQRTEQGDSAMYLCASLTPGTGYNEQYFGAGTRLSVL.

To note about this clonotype: The germline gene is not matched at one end of the junction; a read error may be the cause. This chain joins TRBV4-2 and TRBJ2-5; D possibly corresponds to TRBD1 (5 bases). Germline V gene data show CDR1 as LGHNA and CDR2 as YNFKEQ. The CDR3 has 17 residues. The CDR3 loop reads CVSSQEHSPGPQGTQYF. DNA of the CDR3: TGTGTCAGCAGCCAAGAACACAGTCCCGGGCCCCAGGGGACCCAGTACTTC.

The chain carries TRBV7-2 and TRBJ1-2; D remains ambiguous. V lost 1 base, J lost 0 bases, and 12 bases lay in between. Germline V gene sequence: CDR1 SGHTA, CDR2 FQGNSA. The CDR3 is made up of 16 amino acids. The CDR3 nucleotides are TGTGCCAGCAGCTTAGGTATAGCGGAATCTAACTATGGCTACACCTTC. Its protein is CASSLGIAESNYGYTF.

J is TRBJ1-4 and V is TRBV5-1, with D hard to call. Germline CDR1 reads SGHRS; CDR2 reads YFSETQ. Trimming left V 4 bases short and J 8 bases short, with 18 bases between. The CDR3 runs 15 residues. For the CDR3, the DNA is TGCGCCAGCAGCCCGTGGACCCATGTTGGGGAAAAACTGTTTTTT. Protein sequence: CASSPWTHVGEKLFF.

This chain links TRBV20-1 with TRBJ2-1; the D is unclear. Trimming shortened V by 3 bases and J by 0 bases, and 15 bases separated the two germline ends. Germline V gene sequence: CDR1 DFQATT, CDR2 SNEGSKA (reference sequence). CDR3 size: 16 residues. The CDR3 protein is CSASRPFRSSYNEQFF. The CDR3 DNA is TGCAGTGCTAGCCGACCCTTCAGGAGCTCCTACAATGAGCAGTTCTTC.

This clonotype was observed a few times. V and J are TRBV7-2 and TRBJ2-2; possible D gene TRBD1, 5 bases. Per germline, CDR1 SGHTA and CDR2 FQGNSA. Trimming cost V 1 base and J 6 bases, with 9 bases left between them. CDR3 length: 14 amino acids. The CDR3 nucleotides are TGTGCCAGCAGCTTAGGTCAGGGCGCCGGGGAGCTGTTTTTT. Its translation: CASSLGQGAGELFF.

The rearrangement joins TRBV4-1 to TRBJ2-2, with 10 positions matching TRBD2. Germline V gene lookup returns CDR1 MGHRA and CDR2 YSYEKL. V lost 4 bases and J lost 3; bases outside the gene matches: 5. This CDR3 spans 16 amino acids. The CDR3 DNA reads TGCGCCAGCAGCCGACTAGGACTAGCGGACACCGGGGAGCTGTTTTTT. The encoded protein is CASSRLGLADTGELFF.

The table lists this clonotype with a few counts. The V gene is TRBV28, the J gene TRBJ1-2; 12 bases are a match to TRBD1. There are 13 residues in the CDR3. With V trimmed by 2 bases and J by 12 bases, 4 bases remained unmatched. Germline V gives CDR1 MDHEN, CDR2 SYDVKM. The CDR3 DNA reads TGTGCCAGCAGTTTAGGTGGGACAGGGGGCCACACCTTC. Amino acids: CASSLGGTGGHTF.

There are many counts of this clonotype. The chain is built from TRBV4-2 and TRBJ2-7; D unresolved. The CDR3 covers 12 residues. The germline CDR1 and CDR2 sequences are LGHNA and YNFKEQ. The V gene lost 3 bases and the J gene lost 3 bases, with 6 bases spanning the gap. CDR3 amino acids: CASSQDRYEQYF. DNA for the CDR3: TGTGCCAGCAGCCAGGACCGCTACGAGCAGTACTTC.

V gene TRBV20-1 combines with J gene TRBJ1-2; D not certain. The CDR3 covers 15 residues. With 3 bases removed from V and 5 bases from J, the gap between germline ends came to 19 bases. Germline V CDR1 and CDR2: DFQATT, SNEGSKA (reference sequence). The CDR3 loop is CSASLRPTNVYGYTF. The CDR3 DNA sequence: TGCAGTGCTAGTCTGCGACCGACCAATGTATATGGCTACACCTTC.

The genes are TRBV7-2 and TRBJ2-4; D not certain. The CDR3 loop spans 15 amino acids. Looked up from germline, CDR1 is SGHTA and CDR2 is FQGNSA. The ends were cut back, 5 bases at V and 0 bases at J, with 11 bases in the middle. The CDR3 region is CASSPRVLAKNIQYF. The CDR3 nucleotides are TGTGCCAGCAGCCCTCGGGTTCTAGCCAAAAACATTCAGTACTTC.

The genes are TRBV5-8 and TRBJ2-6; D gene ambiguous. The V gene's germline CDR1 is SGHTS and CDR2 YDEGEE. The CDR3 is made up of 15 amino acids. Trimming cost V 3 bases and J 1 base, with 8 bases left between them. CDR3 nucleotides: TGTGCCAGCAGCTCGCACGGATCTGGGGCCAACGTCCTGACTTTC. As protein: CASSSHGSGANVLTF.

This clonotype was observed a single time. The chain recombines TRBV21-1 with TRBJ2-7; TRBD1 was called by the table and not checked on the DNA. TRBV21-1 is a pseudogene segment. This CDR3 contains 14 residues. The CDR3 is CASSERTGSYEQYF. CDR3 nucleotide sequence: TGTGCCAGCAGCGAACGGACAGGGTCCTACGAGCAGTACTTC.

The V call is TRBV20-1, the J call TRBJ2-7, with D perhaps TRBD2 (5 bases). The V gene's germline CDR1 is DFQATT and CDR2 SNEGSKA (reference sequence). CDR3 length: 16 residues. The V end was cut by 0 bases, the J end by 10 bases, with 25 bases between. CDR3 coding DNA: TGCAGTGCTAGAGATTTTGCGGGCCTGTACCAAGAGGCCCAGTACTTC. It specifies CSARDFAGLYQEAQYF.

This clonotype was detected only once. This chain links TRBV20-1 with TRBJ1-3; D unresolved. The germline V and J ends were trimmed by 3 bases and 2 bases, with 5 bases remaining between them. The V gene's germline CDR1 is DFQATT and CDR2 SNEGSKA (reference sequence). The CDR3 runs to 12 residues. The CDR3 sequence: CSASHPGNTIYF. CDR3 in DNA: TGCAGTGCTAGTCACCCTGGAAACACCATATATTTT.

This clonotype was picked up a small number of times. This rearrangement joins TRBV6-1 to TRBJ2-7, with D maybe TRBD1 (6 bases). V lost 6 bases, J lost 0 bases, and 21 bases lay in between. The germline gives CDR1 MNHNS, CDR2 SASEGT. CDR3 length: 17 amino acids. CDR3 bases: TGTGCCAGCAGACCCACAATCTCAGGGGATAGCTCCTACGAGCAGTACTTC. As protein: CASRPTISGDSSYEQYF.

This chain connects TRBV12-5 to TRBJ1-5; perhaps TRBD1 as D (5 bases). Germline lookup yields CDR1 LGHNT and CDR2 FRNRAP. There are 17 residues in the CDR3. The V end lost 0 bases, the J end lost 2 bases, and 14 bases lay between the germline ends. CDR3 in amino acids: CASGLVLGGVGNQPQHF. Here the CDR3 DNA reads TGTGCTAGTGGTTTGGTACTCGGGGGGGTTGGCAATCAGCCCCAGCATTTT.

The CDR3 DNA is TGCAGCGTTGGAGGGAACAGCCACAATGAGCAGTTCTTC. It encodes CSVGGNSHNEQFF. V is TRBV29-1 and J is TRBJ2-1, with TRBD2 as a possible D gene (5 bases). The germline V gene has CDR1 SQVTM and CDR2 ANQGSEA. V gave up 4 bases and J gave up 5 bases, with 12 bases separating them. The CDR3 has 13 amino acids.

The CDR3 region has the DNA TGTGCCAGCAGCCCGATAGGAGAACAGGGCTTCGGCTACACCTTC. Translated: CASSPIGEQGFGYTF. The rearrangement uses TRBV7-6 and TRBJ1-2; D may be TRBD1 (6 bases). Per the germline V gene, CDR1 is SGHVS and CDR2 is FNYEAQ. CDR3 length: 15 residues. V lost 5 bases and J lost 8, with 21 bases in between.

The chain links TRBV20-1 to TRBJ2-5; the D gene is possibly TRBD1 (6 bases). The end of the DNA aligns better with TRBJ2-7, so the J call may be wrong. Per germline, CDR1 DFQATT and CDR2 SNEGSKA (reference sequence). The CDR3 covers 13 residues. CDR3 nucleotide sequence: TGCAGTGCTAAGCGACAGGCGCGGGACGAGCAGTACTTC. This encodes CSAKRQARDEQYF.

This clonotype occurred a few times. The J gene is TRBJ2-4, the V gene TRBV27; the match to TRBD1 covers 7 bases. The end of the DNA aligns better with TRBJ2-7, so the J call may be wrong. CDR3 size: 14 residues. From germline, CDR1 is MNHEY and CDR2 SMNVEV (reference sequence). This chain's CDR3 is CASSLSEGAGEQYF. CDR3 DNA sequence: TGTGCCAGCAGTTTATCAGAGGGGGCGGGCGAGCAGTACTTC.

The chain carries TRBV4-1 and TRBJ2-5; TRBD1 agrees at 7 bases. The length of the CDR3 is 16 residues. The junction had 11 bases not matched to a gene; V was cut back by 3 bases and J by 4 bases. CDR1 and CDR2 (germline): MGHRA, YSYEKL. The CDR3 is CASSQGQPLDAETQYF. DNA for the CDR3: TGCGCCAGCAGCCAGGGACAGCCCCTTGATGCAGAGACCCAGTACTTC.

The genes are TRBV11-1 and TRBJ2-3; TRBD2 agrees at 9 bases. V lost 5 bases and J lost 2; bases outside the gene matches: 14. Germline V gene sequence: CDR1 SGHAT, CDR2 FQDESV (reference sequence). The CDR3 is 18 amino acids. The CDR3 here is CASSTRGGRGLLTDTQYF. The CDR3 coding sequence is TGTGCCAGCAGCACCAGGGGCGGGAGGGGACTCCTCACAGATACGCAGTATTTT.

The gene calls are TRBV5-1 and TRBJ2-7; 7 bases are shared with TRBD1. The V gene end was trimmed by 0 bases and the J gene end by 8 bases; junction bases not matched to a gene: 5. The CDR3 length is 13 residues. Germline V gene sequence: CDR1 SGHRS, CDR2 YFSETQ. The CDR3 reads CASSLDEGAQQYF. In nucleotides, the CDR3 is TGCGCCAGCAGCTTGGACGAGGGGGCCCAGCAGTACTTC.